One and the same sample provided the 5 T cell receptor beta chains below, sequenced in a study of T cell repertoires in cytomegalovirus infection. Which antigens these TCRs recognize remains unknown. Each CDR3 protein gets one entry after TCRdb re-called the reads with MiXCR. The sample shows roughly 570,000 distinct CDR3 sequences, around 40% of them seen only once. The sample here was cultured PBMCs, taken from culture after CMV antigen stimulation. The receptors originated from a human donor in good health (CMV status not recorded). Some clones in this sample may be carry-over from other donors' samples.

The CDR3 loop reads CASSELRKADAEAFF. The CDR3 coding sequence is TGTGCCAGCAGTGAATTAAGGAAGGCCGACGCTGAAGCTTTCTTT. The gene calls are TRBV25-1 and TRBJ1-1; D is undetermined. Germline CDR1 is MGHDK and CDR2 is SYGVNS. V was shortened by 1 base and J by 6 bases, with 15 bases between the two germline ends. The CDR3 has 15 residues. Complete variable domain (other parts from reference TRBV25-1 and TRBJ1-1): EADIYQTPRYLVIGTGKKITLECSQTMGHDKMYWYQQDPGMELHLIHYSYGVNSTEKGDLSSESTVSRIRTEHFPLTLESARPSHTSQYLCASSELRKADAEAFFGQGTRLTVV.

The rearrangement uses TRBV14 and TRBJ2-3, with 9 bases identical to TRBD2. The CDR3 consists of 17 residues. Germline assignment: CDR1 SGHDN and CDR2 FVKESK. With 0 bases clipped from V and 2 bases from J, the junction kept 6 bases outside the gene matches. CDR3: CASSQDRTSEYTDTQYF. CDR3 nucleotide sequence: TGTGCCAGCAGCCAAGATCGGACTAGCGAGTACACAGATACGCAGTATTTT.

The chain joins TRBV7-2 to TRBJ2-2, with 10 bases that match TRBD2. V lost 8 bases and J lost 6; bases outside the gene matches: 9. Germline CDR1 is SGHTA and CDR2 is FQGNSA. The CDR3 has 15 residues. CDR3 amino acids: CASRSGGAGAGELFF. In DNA form, the CDR3 reads TGTGCCAGCCGAAGCGGGGGGGCCGGGGCCGGGGAGCTGTTTTTT. The full variable domain, rest sourced from reference TRBV7-2 and TRBJ2-2, is GAGVSQSPSNKVTEKGKDVELRCDPISGHTALYWYRQSLGQGLEFLIYFQGNSAPDKSGLPSDRFSAERTGGSVSTLTIQRTQQEDSAVYLCASRSGGAGAGELFFGEGSRLTVL.

This clonotype was seen only a few times. The V call is TRBV6-2 or TRBV6-3, the J call TRBJ2-1, with TRBD1 matching 9 bases. In germline, CDR1 is MNHEY, CDR2 SVGEGT. The V and J ends lost 6 bases and 4 bases, in that order; junction bases with no gene match: 7. The CDR3 runs to 15 residues. The CDR3 here is CASSTRDRVYNEQFF. The CDR3 DNA reads TGTGCCAGCAGCACCCGGGACAGGGTATACAATGAGCAGTTCTTC.

This clonotype was seen a handful of times. The chain carries TRBV2 and TRBJ1-5; no definite D call. The V end lost 6 bases, the J end lost 5 bases, and 11 bases lay between the germline ends. CDR1 SNHLY and CDR2 FYNNEI come from the germline V gene. The CDR3 length is 13 residues. DNA for the CDR3: TGTGCCAGCAGCTCCAGCGGGGATCAGCCCCAGCATTTT. Protein sequence: CASSSSGDQPQHF.